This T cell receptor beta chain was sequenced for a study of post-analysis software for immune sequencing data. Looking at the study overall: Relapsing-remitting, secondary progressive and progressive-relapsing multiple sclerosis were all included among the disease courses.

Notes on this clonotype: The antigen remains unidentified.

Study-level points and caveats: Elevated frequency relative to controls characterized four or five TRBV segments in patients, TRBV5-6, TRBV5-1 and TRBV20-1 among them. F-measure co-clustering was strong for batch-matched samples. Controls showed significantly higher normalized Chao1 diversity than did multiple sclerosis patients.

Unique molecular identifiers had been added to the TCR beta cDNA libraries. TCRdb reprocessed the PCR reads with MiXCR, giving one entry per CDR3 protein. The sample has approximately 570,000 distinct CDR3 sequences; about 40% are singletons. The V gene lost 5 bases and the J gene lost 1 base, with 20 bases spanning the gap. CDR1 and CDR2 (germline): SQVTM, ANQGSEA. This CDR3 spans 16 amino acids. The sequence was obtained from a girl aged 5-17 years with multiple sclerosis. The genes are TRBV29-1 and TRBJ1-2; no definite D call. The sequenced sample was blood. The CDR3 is CSVHPGKERSNYGYTF. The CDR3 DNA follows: TGCAGCGTTCACCCGGGGAAAGAGAGAAGTAACTATGGCTACACCTTC.